The 11 T cell receptor beta chains below were found in one sample sequenced in a study of blood T cell repertoires in COVID-19. Repertoires were generated with immunoSEQ multiplex PCR, while TCRdb's copy carries only in-frame clones and drops some. The table includes 220,000 or so clones, 80% to 90% detected once. Sequenced: PBMCs or T cells enriched from blood (not recorded which). These receptor sequences come from a man aged 45-60 years who had been exposed to COVID-19.

The rearrangement joins TRBV6-2 or TRBV6-3 to TRBJ2-5; D is uncertain. The V end lost 2 bases, the J end lost 3 bases, and 4 bases lay between the germline ends. The CDR3 covers 12 residues. Germline loops: CDR1 MNHEY, CDR2 SVGEGT. The CDR3 reads CASSYREETQYF. The CDR3 nucleotides read TGTGCCAGCAGTTACCGGGAAGAGACCCAGTACTTC.

This clone occurred once. This chain's CDR3 is CSSVGSPSTDTQYF. The CDR3 DNA is TGCAGCTCGGTGGGCTCCCCCAGCACAGATACGCAGTATTTT. The chain uses TRBV29-1 and TRBJ2-3, with D unresolved. Trimming pared 8 bases from V and 0 bases from J, leaving 15 bases between. Germline V gene sequence: CDR1 SQVTM, CDR2 ANQGSEA. The CDR3 totals 14 residues.

The chain has TRBV5-1 and TRBJ1-4; tentative D call: TRBD1 (5 bases). The CDR3 extends over 14 amino acids. V lost 3 bases and J 7 bases, leaving 13 bases between the germline ends. CDR1 is SGHRS, CDR2 YFSETQ, per germline. The CDR3 DNA follows: TGCGCCAGCAGCTCGGACGTAGGGGTTGAAAAACTGTTTTTT. It yields the protein CASSSDVGVEKLFF.

V is TRBV15 and J is TRBJ1-4; D uncertain. Trimming took 3 bases from V and 0 from J, leaving 8 bases between them. Germline assignment: CDR1 LNHNV and CDR2 YYDKDF (reference sequence). The CDR3 is 15 amino acids. The CDR3 is CATSRQAATNEKLFF. CDR3 bases: TGTGCCACCAGCAGGCAAGCTGCAACTAATGAAAAACTGTTTTTT.

This sequence joins TRBV7-9 and TRBJ1-6; D gene uncertain. V was trimmed by 1 base and J by 10 bases, leaving 8 bases between them. This CDR3 has 13 residues. Germline CDR1 and CDR2: SEHNR and FQNEAQ (reference sequence). CDR3 sequence: CASSLVAESPLHF. The CDR3 region has the DNA TGTGCCAGCAGCTTAGTAGCAGAATCACCCCTCCACTTT. Together with reference TRBV7-9 and TRBJ1-6, the CDR3 gives the full variable domain: DTGVSQNPRHKITKRGQNVTFRCDPISEHNRLYWYRQTLGQGPEFLTYFQNEAQLEKSRLLSDRFSAERPKGSFSTLEIQRTEQGDSAMYLCASSLVAESPLHFGNGTRLTVT.

The chain recombines TRBV5-4 with TRBJ1-2; 11 nucleotides agree with TRBD1. The V gene end was trimmed by 4 bases and the J gene end by 7 bases; junction bases not matched to a gene: 12. The CDR3 extends over 16 amino acids. Per germline, CDR1 SGHNT and CDR2 YYREEE (reference sequence). The CDR3 sequence: CASSEDRGQKRSGYTF. The CDR3 nucleotides are TGTGCCAGCAGCGAGGACAGGGGGCAGAAGAGGAGTGGCTACACCTTC. Filled out from reference TRBV5-4 and TRBJ1-2, the complete variable domain reads ETGVTQSPTHLIKTRGQQVTLRCSSQSGHNTVSWYQQALGQGPQFIFQYYREEENGRGNFPPRFSGLQFPNYSSELNVNALELDDSALYLCASSEDRGQKRSGYTFGSGTRLTVV.

The sample holds one count of this clone. The V gene is TRBV9, the J gene TRBJ1-1; D unclear. The V gene's germline CDR1 is SGDLS and CDR2 YYNGEE. V dropped 6 bases and J dropped 1 base, with 10 bases sitting between them. The length of the CDR3 is 13 residues. CDR3 amino acids: CASTQSPNTEAFF. CDR3 nucleotide sequence: TGTGCCAGCACCCAATCCCCGAACACTGAAGCTTTCTTT.

This clone was seen only a few times. Here the CDR3 reads CASNSPGTGLSGANVLTF. The CDR3 DNA follows: TGTGCCAGCAACTCACCCGGGACAGGGCTCTCTGGGGCCAACGTCCTGACTTTC. V is TRBV7-8 and J is TRBJ2-6, with 9 bases lining up with TRBD1. J was trimmed by 0 bases and V by 7 bases; bases with no gene match: 10. Germline CDR1 reads SGHVS; CDR2 reads FQNEAQ. The CDR3 runs to 18 residues.

On this clone itself: Other DNA variants within this sample encode the same CDR3. V and J are TRBV7-6 and TRBJ1-2, with 10 bases fitting TRBD1. V trimming: 5 bases; J trimming: 2 bases; junction bases outside the gene matches: 2. CDR3 length equals 14 residues. In germline, CDR1 is SGHVS, CDR2 FNYEAQ. The CDR3 loop is CASSPGQGNYGYTF. DNA for the CDR3: TGTGCCAGCAGCCCGGGACAGGGGAACTATGGCTACACCTTC. The entire variable domain, with the rest obtained from reference TRBV7-6 and TRBJ1-2, is as follows: GAGVSQSPRYKVTKRGQDVALRCDPISGHVSLYWYRQALGQGPEFLTYFNYEAQQDKSGLPNDRFSAERPEGSISTLTIQRTEQRDSAMYRCASSPGQGNYGYTFGSGTRLTVV.

The genes are TRBV9 and TRBJ1-5; D unclear. Germline CDR1 and CDR2: SGDLS and YYNGEE. V shed 0 bases and J shed 4 bases, with 17 bases lying between them. The CDR3 loop spans 17 amino acids. The CDR3 DNA reads TGTGCCAGCAGCGTAGGCCGGGGTCCAACTAGTAATCAGCCCCAGCATTTT. Translation gives CASSVGRGPTSNQPQHF.

V and J are TRBV20-1 and TRBJ2-1, with D possibly matching TRBD2 (5 bases). The length of the CDR3 is 13 residues. The V gene lost 3 bases and the J gene lost 4 bases, with 10 bases spanning the gap. Germline values: CDR1 DFQATT, CDR2 SNEGSKA (reference sequence). The CDR3 region is CSASSQRYNEQFF. In nucleotides, the CDR3 is TGCAGTGCTAGTTCACAGCGGTACAATGAGCAGTTCTTC.